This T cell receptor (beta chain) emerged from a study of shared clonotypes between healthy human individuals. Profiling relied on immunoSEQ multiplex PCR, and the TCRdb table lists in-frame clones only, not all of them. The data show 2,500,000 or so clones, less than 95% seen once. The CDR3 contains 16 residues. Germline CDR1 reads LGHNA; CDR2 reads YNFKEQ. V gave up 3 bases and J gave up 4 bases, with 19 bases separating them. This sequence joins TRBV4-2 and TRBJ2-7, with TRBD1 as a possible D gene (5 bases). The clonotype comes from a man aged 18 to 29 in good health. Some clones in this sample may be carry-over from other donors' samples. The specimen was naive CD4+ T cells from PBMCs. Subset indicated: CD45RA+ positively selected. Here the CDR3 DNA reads TGTGCCAGCAGCCAGGACCCGAGCAGGGCCGAGTACGAGCAGTACTTC. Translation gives CASSQDPSRAEYEQYF.